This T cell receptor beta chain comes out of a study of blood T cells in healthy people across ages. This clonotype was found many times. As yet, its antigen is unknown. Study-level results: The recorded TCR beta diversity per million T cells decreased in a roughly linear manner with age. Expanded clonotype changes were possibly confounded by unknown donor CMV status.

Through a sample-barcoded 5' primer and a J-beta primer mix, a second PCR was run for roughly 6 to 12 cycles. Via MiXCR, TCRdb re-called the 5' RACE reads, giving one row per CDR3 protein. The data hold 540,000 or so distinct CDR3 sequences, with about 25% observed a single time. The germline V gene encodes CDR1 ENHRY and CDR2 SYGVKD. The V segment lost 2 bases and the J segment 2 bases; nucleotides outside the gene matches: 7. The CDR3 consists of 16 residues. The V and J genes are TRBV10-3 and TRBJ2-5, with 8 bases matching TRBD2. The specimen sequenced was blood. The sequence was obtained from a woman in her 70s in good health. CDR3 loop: CAISENVAGIQETQYF. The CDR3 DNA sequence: TGTGCCATCAGTGAGAATGTAGCGGGGATACAAGAGACCCAGTACTTC.